Presented here are 9 T cell receptor beta chains from one specimen sequenced in a study of T cells in Graves' hyperthyroidism and ophthalmopathy. The source material, RNA transcripts, was used to amplify TCR beta CDR3 regions. A set of HTBI primers served as the primers for a first-round RT-PCR of the TCR CDR3. Each CDR3 protein gets one entry after TCRdb re-called the multiplex PCR reads with MiXCR. The sample comprises roughly 580,000 distinct CDR3 sequences, around 42% of which are singletons, and just under 8.5% rests with the top ten. Input material: peripheral blood or thyroid tissue (not recorded which). The origin of the receptors is a woman in her late teens or twenties with Graves' hyperthyroidism.

This rearrangement joins TRBV7-9 to TRBJ2-7; TRBD2 matches at 10 bases. Per germline, CDR1 SEHNR and CDR2 FQNEAQ (reference sequence). CDR3 size: 15 residues. With V trimmed by 5 bases and J by 7 bases, 11 bases remained unmatched. CDR3 loop: CASSATGTSDNEQYF. DNA for the CDR3: TGTGCCAGCAGCGCGACCGGGACTAGCGACAATGAGCAGTACTTC.

The chain joins TRBV7-2 to TRBJ1-1, with unresolved D. V lost 1 base, J lost 2 bases, and 8 bases lay in between. The germline gives CDR1 SGHTA, CDR2 FQGNSA. CDR3 length: 14 residues. The CDR3 DNA reads TGTGCCAGCAGCTTAGACACACTCAACACTGAAGCTTTCTTT. Translating it yields CASSLDTLNTEAFF. Drawing the rest from reference TRBV7-2 and TRBJ1-1, the complete variable domain is GAGVSQSPSNKVTEKGKDVELRCDPISGHTALYWYRQSLGQGLEFLIYFQGNSAPDKSGLPSDRFSAERTGGSVSTLTIQRTQQEDSAVYLCASSLDTLNTEAFFGQGTRLTVV.

The genes are TRBV2 and TRBJ1-1; D is unclear. The germline V and J ends were trimmed by 10 bases and 3 bases, with 9 bases remaining between them. This CDR3 has 11 amino acids. From germline, CDR1 is SNHLY and CDR2 FYNNEI. This chain's CDR3 is CATLQDTEAFF. CDR3 in DNA: TGTGCCACCCTCCAGGACACTGAAGCTTTCTTT.

This clonotype has just a few counts. The V and J genes are TRBV15 and TRBJ2-7; D is unclear. The CDR3 runs to 15 residues. CDR1 LNHNV and CDR2 YYDKDF come from the germline V gene (reference sequence). V lost 0 bases, J lost 3 bases, and 12 bases lay in between. The CDR3, as DNA: TGTGCCACCAGCAGAGAGATAGAACGGTTCTACGAGCAGTACTTC. Translating gives CATSREIERFYEQYF.

This clonotype was recorded a few times. One junction end disagrees with the germline gene, perhaps due to a read error. This sequence joins TRBV7-9 and TRBJ1-2, with D unresolved. CDR3 length equals 15 residues. Germline V gene data show CDR1 as SEHNR and CDR2 as FQNEAQ (reference sequence). The DNA for the CDR3 is TGCGCCAGCAGCCTTGGCGGGCCCGGCTTAGAAGGCTACACCTTC. Encoded protein: CASSLGGPGLEGYTF.

As regards this clonotype: Since the CDR3 does not end with the conserved phenylalanine or tryptophan, this likely comes from a read error. The gene calls are TRBV7-9 and TRBJ2-7, with 10 bases that match TRBD1. Germline V gene lookup returns CDR1 SEHNR and CDR2 FQNEAQ (reference sequence). This CDR3 is built from 16 residues. The J segment lost 3 bases and the V segment lost 0 bases, leaving 5 bases of the junction unmatched. CDR3 region: CASSLAEGTGDYEQYL. The CDR3 DNA follows: TGTGCCAGCAGCTTAGCGGAAGGGACAGGGGACTACGAGCAGTACCTC.

Worth noting for this clonotype: Its ends do not fully match the called genes, so a read error is possible. The V call is TRBV10-3, the J call TRBJ1-6; 7 nucleotides align to TRBD1. CDR1 and CDR2 (germline): ENHRY, SYGVKD. This CDR3 contains 15 residues. CDR3 protein: CASSYQGQINSPLHF. Here the CDR3 DNA reads TGTGCCAGCAGTTACCAGGGACAGATTAATTCACCCCTCCACTTT.

The chain carries TRBV7-3 and TRBJ1-3; TRBD1 might be the D (5 bases). CDR1 is SGHTA, CDR2 FQGTGA, per germline. Trimming removed 5 bases from V and 0 bases from J, with 11 bases in between. The CDR3 sequence is 15 residues long. DNA of the CDR3: TGTGCCAGCAGCGCCAGGGTAACCTCTGGAAACACCATATATTTT. This codes for CASSARVTSGNTIYF. The whole variable domain, filled in from reference TRBV7-3 and TRBJ1-3, reads GAGVSQTPSNKVTEKGKYVELRCDPISGHTALYWYRQSLGQGPEFLIYFQGTGAADDSGLPNDRFFAVRPEGSVSTLKIQRTERGDSAVYLCASSARVTSGNTIYFGEGSWLTVV.

The chain recombines TRBV7-9 with TRBJ1-3; TRBD1 agrees at 7 bases. V shed 5 bases and J 2 bases; nucleotides not matched to a gene: 6. This CDR3 has 15 residues. CDR1 is SEHNR, CDR2 FQNEAQ, per germline (reference sequence). DNA for the CDR3: TGTGCCAGCAGCAACGACAGGGTTACTGGAAACACCATATATTTT. Translation gives CASSNDRVTGNTIYF. The whole variable domain, filled in from reference TRBV7-9 and TRBJ1-3, reads DTGVSQNPRHKITKRGQNVTFRCDPISEHNRLYWYRQTLGQGPEFLTYFQNEAQLEKSRLLSDRFSAERPKGSFSTLEIQRTEQGDSAMYLCASSNDRVTGNTIYFGEGSWLTVV.